The 20 T cell receptor beta chains given below trace back to one sample, sequenced in a study of Ad26.COV2.S vaccination and SARS-CoV-2 variants. Clones were read by immunoSEQ multiplex PCR, and TCRdb kept only the in-frame ones, dropping some. The sample holds about half a million clones; roughly 87% are singletons and the top ten take more than 1.5%. Treatment indicated: 15 to 20 received Ad26.COV2.S at low or high dose, single or two shots; 5 received placebo; per-sample allocation not given. Sampling happened 63 days after the first vaccine or placebo injection. This specimen was peripheral blood, taken in a trial of Ad26.COV2.S vaccine versus placebo. All receptors derive from a person aged 18-60 years who received the Ad26.COV2.S COVID-19 vaccine or a placebo.

The rearrangement uses TRBV6-5 and TRBJ2-1; D is undetermined. Germline loops: CDR1 MNHEY, CDR2 SVGAGI. This CDR3 spans 14 amino acids. V lost 6 bases, J lost 0 bases, and 9 bases lay in between. The DNA for the CDR3 is TGTGCCAGCAGATCCCCCGACTCCTACAATGAGCAGTTCTTC. It encodes CASRSPDSYNEQFF.

This clone was detected once. The chain uses TRBV11-2 and TRBJ2-5; perhaps TRBD1 as D (5 bases). Germline V gives CDR1 SGHAT, CDR2 FQNNGV. V lost 4 bases and J 5 bases, leaving 17 bases between the germline ends. This CDR3 region has 15 residues. DNA of the CDR3: TGTGCCAGCAGCTCACAGATGCAGGGTGGTGAGACCCAGTACTTC. Its protein is CASSSQMQGGETQYF.

To note about this clone: Other DNA sequences in the same sample also yield this CDR3. The CDR3 nucleotides are TGTGCCAGCAGTCTGACGGGACTAGCGGGAAATGAGCAGTTCTTC. It yields the protein CASSLTGLAGNEQFF. This chain uses TRBV27 with TRBJ2-1, with TRBD2 matching 13 bases. The CDR3 is 15 amino acids. CDR1 MNHEY and CDR2 SMNVEV come from the germline V gene (reference sequence). J was trimmed by 7 bases and V by 5 bases; bases with no gene match: 5.

DNA of the CDR3: TGTGCCAGCAGCGACCGGGACAGGCCCCGGGGGAACTATGGCTACACCTTC. Protein: CASSDRDRPRGNYGYTF. J is TRBJ1-2 and V is TRBV3-1 (or the pseudogene TRBV3-2), with 8 bases aligning to TRBD1. This CDR3 has 17 residues. Germline V lookup: CDR1 LGHDT, CDR2 YNNKEL (reference sequence). Germline trimming cut 5 bases from V and 2 bases from J; bases unmatched to any gene: 13.

The rearrangement joins TRBV6-2 or TRBV6-3 to TRBJ2-5, with D possibly matching TRBD1 (5 bases). The germline CDR1 and CDR2 sequences are MNHEY and SVGEGT. Trimming cost V 0 bases and J 4 bases, with 12 bases left between them. This CDR3 is 15 amino acids long. CDR3 protein: CASSYSQGHVETQYF. The CDR3 nucleotides are TGTGCCAGCAGTTACTCGCAGGGTCATGTAGAGACCCAGTACTTC.

The CDR3 loop reads CATSESDTGGEQFF. The CDR3 DNA reads TGTGCCACCAGTGAGTCTGACACAGGGGGTGAGCAGTTCTTC. This chain joins TRBV24-1 and TRBJ2-1, with 8 bases aligning to TRBD1. J was trimmed by 9 bases and V by 4 bases; bases with no gene match: 7. Germline-derived CDR1 and CDR2 are KGHDR and SFDVKD. The CDR3 has 14 residues.

The rearrangement links TRBV5-8 to TRBJ2-1; D is perhaps TRBD1 (5 bases). The V gene's germline CDR1 is SGHTS and CDR2 YDEGEE. The CDR3 has 16 residues. The V end lost 4 bases, the J end lost 2 bases, and 16 bases lay between the germline ends. The CDR3 DNA is TGTGCCAGCAGCACCCAGGGTCCCAGGGCCTACAATGAGCAGTTCTTC. It yields the protein CASSTQGPRAYNEQFF.

This clone was observed a single time. The chain employs TRBV19 and TRBJ2-5; D uncertain. The CDR3 spans 14 residues. Germline CDR1 is LNHDA and CDR2 is SQIVND (reference sequence). V was trimmed by 6 bases and J by 0 bases, leaving 11 bases between them. The CDR3 loop is CASSRVQNQETQYF. The CDR3 region has the DNA TGTGCCAGTAGCCGGGTGCAGAACCAAGAGACCCAGTACTTC.

This chain uses TRBV7-2 with TRBJ2-2; the match to TRBD1 covers 9 bases. Germline assignment: CDR1 SGHTA and CDR2 FQGNSA. With 1 base clipped from V and 1 base from J, the junction kept 7 bases outside the gene matches. This CDR3 region has 18 residues. CDR3 nucleotide sequence: TGTGCCAGCAGCTTAGGGGTTGCGGGACAGGGGAACACCGGGGAGCTGTTTTTT. It codes for CASSLGVAGQGNTGELFF.

The V gene is TRBV24-1, the J gene TRBJ1-2, with D tentatively TRBD1 (6 bases). The CDR3 extends over 14 amino acids. Germline V lookup: CDR1 KGHDR, CDR2 SFDVKD. V lost 5 bases and J 3 bases, leaving 12 bases between the germline ends. The CDR3 spells CATSAGGADYGYTF. CDR3 DNA: TGTGCCACCAGTGCGGGGGGCGCGGACTATGGCTACACCTTC.

V is TRBV27 and J is TRBJ2-7; weak D call: TRBD2 (6 bases). The CDR3 is 13 residues long. Germline V gene lookup returns CDR1 MNHEY and CDR2 SMNVEV (reference sequence). V was shortened by 6 bases and J by 6 bases, with 15 bases between the two germline ends. The CDR3 protein is CASSLGGLTEQYF. CDR3 DNA: TGTGCCAGCAGCCTTGGGGGACTCACCGAGCAGTACTTC.

This clone was counted only a few times. The chain uses TRBV30 and TRBJ1-2; 7 nucleotides match TRBD1. CDR3 length: 14 residues. The ends lost 3 bases at V and 2 bases at J; junction bases unmatched: 6. Germline CDR1 is GTSNPN and CDR2 is SVGIG (reference sequence). CDR3 sequence: CAWSLGTVNYGYTF. The CDR3 DNA reads as TGTGCCTGGAGCCTCGGGACAGTAAACTATGGCTACACCTTC.

J is TRBJ2-5 and V is TRBV28; unclear D gene. V shed 2 bases and J shed 3 bases, with 13 bases lying between them. The CDR3 has 15 residues. Germline-derived CDR1 and CDR2 are MDHEN and SYDVKM. CDR3 sequence (DNA): TGTGCCAGCAGTTTAGCAGGAACCCAAAAAGAGACCCAGTACTTC. Encoded protein: CASSLAGTQKETQYF.

The chain combines TRBV5-1 with TRBJ2-1, with TRBD2 identical over 11 bases. The junction had 7 bases not matched to a gene; V was cut back by 0 bases and J by 8 bases. Per the germline V gene, CDR1 is SGHRS and CDR2 is YFSETQ. There are 16 residues in the CDR3. The CDR3 sequence is CASSLEGLAVGDEQFF. The CDR3 DNA follows: TGCGCCAGCAGCTTGGAGGGACTAGCGGTTGGAGATGAGCAGTTCTTC.

This clone was seen a few times. The V and J genes are TRBV2 and TRBJ1-6; no definite D call. V lost 5 bases and J 2 bases, leaving 10 bases between the germline ends. CDR3 length: 15 amino acids. CDR1 is SNHLY, CDR2 FYNNEI, per germline. CDR3 sequence reads: CASSRGRPYNSPLHF. For the CDR3, the DNA is TGTGCCAGCAGTCGAGGGCGACCCTATAATTCACCCCTCCACTTT. The whole variable domain, filled in from reference TRBV2 and TRBJ1-6, reads EPEVTQTPSHQVTQMGQEVILRCVPISNHLYFYWYRQILGQKVEFLVSFYNNEISEKSEIFDDQFSVERPDGSNFTLKIRSTKLEDSAMYFCASSRGRPYNSPLHFGNGTRLTVT.

The V gene is TRBV7-6, the J gene TRBJ2-1, with 8 bases that match TRBD1. V lost 5 bases and J lost 3; bases outside the gene matches: 3. CDR1 is SGHVS and CDR2 is FNYEAQ in the germline V gene. The CDR3 is 14 residues long. The CDR3, as DNA: TGTGCCAGCAGCCGACAGGGGTACTACAATGAGCAGTTCTTC. This sequence encodes CASSRQGYYNEQFF. The complete variable domain, with remaining parts taken from reference TRBV7-6 and TRBJ2-1, reads GAGVSQSPRYKVTKRGQDVALRCDPISGHVSLYWYRQALGQGPEFLTYFNYEAQQDKSGLPNDRFSAERPEGSISTLTIQRTEQRDSAMYRCASSRQGYYNEQFFGPGTRLTVL.

The CDR3 DNA follows: TGTGCCAGCAGCCCCGACACTGGGGCCAACGTCCTGACTTTC. It encodes CASSPDTGANVLTF. The J gene is TRBJ2-6, the V gene TRBV7-9; D gene uncertain. This CDR3 contains 14 residues. V was cut by 5 bases and J by 2 bases, with 7 bases left in between. CDR1 is SEHNR, CDR2 FQNEAQ, per germline (reference sequence).

The V call is TRBV24-1, the J call TRBJ2-7; 8 bases map to TRBD1. The CDR3 is made up of 16 amino acids. Losses at the gene ends were 4 bases for V and 2 bases for J; bases not matched to a gene: 9. In germline, CDR1 is KGHDR, CDR2 SFDVKD. The DNA of the CDR3 is TGTGCCACCAGTGACTCTGGGACAGGAACTACCTACGAGCAGTACTTC. Translation: CATSDSGTGTTYEQYF.

J is TRBJ2-7 and V is TRBV5-1; D might be TRBD1 (6 bases). Trimming removed 0 bases from V and 0 bases from J, with 7 bases in between. Germline V CDR1 and CDR2: SGHRS, YFSETQ. This CDR3 is 14 amino acids long. CDR3 coding DNA: TGCGCCAGCAGCTTGGGGGACAACTCCTACGAGCAGTACTTC. This gives the protein CASSLGDNSYEQYF.

This chain connects TRBV3-1 (or the pseudogene TRBV3-2) to TRBJ1-5, with D maybe TRBD1 (5 bases). Germline CDR1 and CDR2: LGHDT and YNNKEL (reference sequence). The CDR3 totals 15 residues. V was cut by 3 bases and J by 0 bases, with 9 bases left in between. Written as DNA, the CDR3 is TGTGCCAGCAGCCACTCGACAGTTAGCAATCAGCCCCAGCATTTT. Encoded protein: CASSHSTVSNQPQHF.